This entry features one T cell receptor (beta chain) sequence. Enrollment of patients from Seattle took place during active infection, with longitudinal follow-up. In the source study's methods: Nucleated cell number was recorded as an estimate derived from reference gene primer amplification. Profiling relied on immunoSEQ multiplex PCR, and the TCRdb table lists in-frame clones only, not all of them. V and J calls and clone size are given by that table; D and trimming were obtained from the DNA. Of 250,000 to 400,000 clones listed, about 90% are singletons. These data are taken from a study of blood T cell repertoires in COVID-19. As for the study in general: Nucleic acid was either cDNA or gDNA, and it came from T cells, B-cell-depleted T cells, or PBMCs.

Trimming stripped 6 bases from V and 3 bases from J, with 13 bases between. The germline V gene has CDR1 SGHRS and CDR2 YFSETQ. This CDR3 spans 13 amino acids. The specimen was peripheral blood. The sequence was collected from a woman aged 25 to 45 with COVID-19, enrolled during active disease. The chain recombines TRBV5-1 with TRBJ2-7; possibly TRBD1 for D (5 bases). Here the CDR3 DNA reads TGCGCCAGCAAGGCCGCTCAGGGCTACGAGCAGTACTTC. Translation: CASKAAQGYEQYF.